This TCR beta chain was documented in a study of cytomegalovirus exposure and HLA in healthy donors. The J segment lost 2 bases and the V segment lost 5 bases, leaving 8 bases of the junction unmatched. CDR1 and CDR2 from the germline V gene are KGHSH and LQKENI. The CDR3 is made up of 17 amino acids. TCRdb's copy holds only in-frame clones and misses some; the assay was immunoSEQ multiplex PCR. This table has approximately 190,000 clones, 84% appearing once. The source of this sequence is a woman in her twenties or thirties in good health and CMV-seropositive. Sequenced sample: PBMCs. The V and J genes are TRBV18 and TRBJ2-5; 13 bases match TRBD2. The CDR3: CASSSWTSGRSQETQYF. The CDR3 region has the DNA TGTGCCAGCTCATCGTGGACTAGCGGGAGAAGTCAAGAGACCCAGTACTTC.